The T cell receptor (beta chain) under discussion was sequenced for a study of T cell clones after liver transplantation. Across the whole study: Pre-transplant mixed lymphocyte reactions yielded third-party-reactive TCRbeta sequences as comparators for graft-donor-reactive sequences.

The method was immunoSEQ multiplex PCR; TCRdb's version includes in-frame clones alone and lacks a portion of them. The sample lists roughly 40,000 clones, roughly 86% occurring once. CDR3 length: 15 residues. V trimming: 4 bases; J trimming: 4 bases; junction bases outside the gene matches: 6. Germline V gene sequence: CDR1 SGHRS, CDR2 YFSETQ. This chain links TRBV5-1 with TRBJ2-1; 9 bases fit TRBD1. The TCR sequence derives from a human patient who received a liver transplant. Some T cells may possibly be graft donor cells. This sample comprised CD4+ T cells from blood, obtained 24 months after liver transplant. The CDR3 here is CASSAGTGKYNEQFF. CDR3 bases: TGCGCCAGCAGCGCCGGGACAGGGAAGTACAATGAGCAGTTCTTC.